Below, one T cell receptor (beta chain) is given with its context. Its antigen is currently not known. Nothing much larger sits one base from this clone, and base qualities are not available. For the CD8 naive samples, CD45RO-negative cells were positively selected for CCR7, yielding a CD45RA+CCR7+ population from which TemRA cells were excluded. The donors were healthy, HIV-negative adults who had no recently reported acute infections or vaccinations. Every donor was a Caucasian adult residing in Nashville, Tennessee, USA. Blood was obtained by leukapheresis, after which PBMCs were separated by Ficoll-Histopaque density gradient centrifugation and cryopreserved in liquid nitrogen vapor phase. Purity and quantity of every magnetically sorted T cell population were checked by analytical flow cytometry. Genomic DNA was isolated from each sorted fraction and quantified by UV absorbance on a Nanodrop 2000c.

The data originate from a study of shared clonotypes between healthy human individuals (dated by TCRdb to 2018 to 2020). About the investigation overall: The cohort comprised a couple of women and a few men aged 18 to 49 years. For each donor, CD4 naive and CD4 memory were each given three plates, CD8 naive was given two plates, and CD8 memory was given one plate. The study deeply sequenced blood TCR repertoires of several healthy adults to estimate repertoire size and the extent of clonotype sharing between individuals. Different laboratories and diverse techniques were used to prepare libraries and sequence TCR repertoires, to increase sequencing depth and limit assay-specific biases. Leukapheresis yielded between about 0.94 and 9.5 billion PBMCs per donor.

V lost 5 bases and J lost 1 base; the stretch between them is 26 bases long. CDR1 and CDR2 are drawn from the germline V gene: SQVTM, ANQGSEA. The CDR3 starts with the cysteine, ends with the phenylalanine, and has 18 residues. The sequence is cut down to CDR3 DNA, 54 bases in frame from base 1. Summary of the overall study and its limitations: Based on pairwise subsampling, the degree of clonotype sharing among donors was expected to be affected by sequencing depth. Sampling was limited to blood, and TCR repertoires in tissue likely differ from TCR repertoires in blood. Compared with non-shared clonotypes, the clonotypes found in all four sorted-subset donors had higher generation probabilities. Naive subsets generally had larger estimated clonotype richness than memory subsets did. Even with the large sequencing depth, rarefaction of the sorted-subset datasets indicated that sequencing was incomplete. Sharing across a handful of donors was observed for approximately 4.6% of naive CD4, about 3.2% of naive CD8, around 2.5% of memory CD4, and roughly 0.4% of memory CD8 clonotypes. Because the study included a small number of donors, the genetic and exposure-history diversity represented was limited.

Using the deep immunoSEQ assay, TCR CDR3 regions were amplified from genomic DNA by multiplex PCR. For each cell subset, the extracted genomic DNA was distributed evenly across all wells of several immunoSEQ 96-well plates, and each plate served as one replicate. For sorted subsets, each replicate PCR was loaded with approximately 190 ng genomic DNA, equivalent to some 27,000 T cell genomes. The purified libraries were quantified using a Qubit 3.0 fluorometer, sized with a Bioanalyzer 2100, and then quantified again using the KAPA Library Quantification kit. Every immunoSEQ 96-well plate was sequenced on a separate single-read 150-cycle Illumina NextSeq 550 flow cell. On the authors' methods: Because only junctional sequences without quality scores were contained in the immunoSEQ output, filtering matching that applied to full-length reads could not be performed. Sequences were annotated with PyIR, a Python wrapper for IgBLAST v1.9, and V/J genes and CDR3 were assigned using IMGT germline references. Reads were filtered out if the reads had weak V/J assignments (E-value above 1e-6), no CDR3, stop codons, out-of-frame junctions, or ambiguous translated residues. V3J clonotypes were defined by identical inferred V gene, J gene, and CDR3 amino acid sequence. Percentage overlap between repertoires was calculated by dividing the number of shared unique clonotypes by the size of the smaller repertoire. Repertoire richness was assessed with RTK rarefaction, the Chao1 estimator, and Recon v2.1 estimates of unobserved clonotypes. OLGA was used to compute generation probabilities for all TCRbeta clonotypes that the gDNA method yielded from a handful of donors. Not all clones reach the TCRdb copy of this immuneACCESS table, which keeps in-frame sequences only. Checked studies attribute under half of the gap to unresolved V genes and leave the rest unexplained. D and trimming come from the DNA, and the V and J calls and clone size come from that table. The sample table records around 2.1 million clones; approximately 94% of these occur just once. More than 1.5% of the sample comes from the top ten.

The source of this sequence is a man aged 18 to 30 in good health. Some clones in this sample may be carry-over from other donors' samples. The sequencing input was naive CD8+ T cells from PBMCs. This specimen's cell subset or site label, interpreted: CD45RA+CCR7+. The chain is made from TRBV29-1 and TRBJ2-5; confidence is insufficient to name the D gene. The nucleotides are TGCAGCGTTCGAAAAAAACCCCTGATCCCAATCACCCAAGAGACCCAGTACTTC. It is translated as CSVRKKPLIPITQETQYF.